One sample yielded the 21 T cell receptor beta chains listed below, sequenced in a study of Graves' ophthalmopathy and Graves' hyperthyroidism. Transcripts of RNA were the source for amplifying TCR beta CDR3 regions. First-round RT-PCR relied on HTBI primers, and a second-round multiplex PCR came next. MiXCR, run by TCRdb on the multiplex PCR reads, gives a single entry per CDR3 protein. The sample holds over a million distinct CDR3 sequences, about 40% seen once. Sequenced material: peripheral blood or thyroid tissue (not recorded which). These receptor sequences come from an adult man with Graves' hyperthyroidism.

A word on this clonotype: A read error may produce the germline difference seen at one junction end. This chain uses TRBV6-1 with TRBJ1-2; 9 bases fit TRBD1. Germline CDR1 MNHNS, CDR2 SASEGT. The CDR3 has 15 residues. This CDR3 reads CATSTGGFRNYGYTF. The CDR3 DNA is TGTGCCACCAGTACAGGGGGCTTTCGGAACTATGGCTACACCTTC.

This clonotype was detected a few times. The chain employs TRBV25-1 and TRBJ1-2; D is uncertain. The germline V and J ends were trimmed by 6 bases and 6 bases, with 14 bases remaining between them. CDR1 and CDR2 (germline): MGHDK, SYGVNS. The CDR3 has 13 amino acids. The chain's CDR3 is CASSYLGGDGYTF. The CDR3 coding sequence is TGTGCCAGCAGCTATCTCGGAGGAGATGGCTACACCTTC.

This clonotype was observed many times. This chain links TRBV29-1 with TRBJ1-4; tentatively, D is TRBD1 (5 bases). Germline CDR1 SQVTM, CDR2 ANQGSEA. V was shortened by 4 bases and J by 8 bases, with 14 bases between the two germline ends. There are 13 residues in the CDR3. CDR3 bases: TGCAGCGTTGCCACAGCAAGGGGAGAAAAACTGTTTTTT. Amino acids: CSVATARGEKLFF.

This clonotype was seen once. V and J are TRBV29-1 and TRBJ1-2, with 8 bases identical to TRBD1. Germline CDR1 SQVTM, CDR2 ANQGSEA. J gave up 3 bases and V 1 base, and 7 bases lay outside the gene matches. The CDR3 runs to 15 residues. The CDR3 loop reads CSVEGGTGEDYGYTF. The CDR3 DNA is TGCAGCGTTGAAGGAGGGACAGGAGAGGACTATGGCTACACCTTC.

The V and J genes are TRBV25-1 and TRBJ2-6; D is unclear. With 6 bases removed from V and 0 bases from J, the gap between germline ends came to 12 bases. Per the germline V gene, CDR1 is MGHDK and CDR2 is SYGVNS. The CDR3 extends over 16 amino acids. The CDR3 protein is CASSSVWSSGANVLTF. The CDR3 nucleotides read TGTGCCAGCAGCTCCGTGTGGAGCTCTGGGGCCAACGTCCTGACTTTC.

The chain uses TRBV2 and TRBJ2-6; TRBD1 agrees at 12 bases. The germline V gene encodes CDR1 SNHLY and CDR2 FYNNEI. V dropped 8 bases and J dropped 2; count of bases not matched to a gene: 7. This CDR3 contains 17 residues. The DNA of the CDR3 is TGTGCCAGCGCTGGCGGGACAGGGGGCCCTGGGGCCAACGTCCTGACTTTC. It encodes CASAGGTGGPGANVLTF.

This clonotype was seen only a few times. The chain recombines TRBV5-1 with TRBJ2-7; D might be TRBD1 or TRBD2, each matching 5 bases. Looked up from germline, CDR1 is SGHRS and CDR2 is YFSETQ. CDR3 size: 14 residues. V was trimmed by 6 bases and J by 0 bases, leaving 13 bases between them. DNA for the CDR3: TGCGCCAGCAACGCCCGGGACGGCTCCTACGAGCAGTACTTC. Its translation: CASNARDGSYEQYF.

The V and J genes are TRBV6-5 and TRBJ2-6; no clear D gene. From germline, CDR1 is MNHEY and CDR2 SVGAGI. CDR3 length: 21 amino acids. V was pared by 2 bases and J by 4 bases, with 27 bases between. The CDR3 sequence: CASSYDPRTATRALGANVLTF. CDR3 DNA: TGTGCCAGCAGTTACGATCCGCGGACGGCCACCCGCGCCCTCGGGGCCAACGTCCTGACTTTC.

The CDR3 protein is CASSSRGGSQPQHF. The CDR3 DNA reads as TGTGCCAGCAGCTCCAGGGGTGGGAGTCAGCCCCAGCATTTT. The rearrangement links TRBV7-2 to TRBJ1-5, with a possible D match to TRBD1 (6 bases). The V gene lost 4 bases and the J gene lost 6 bases, with 13 bases spanning the gap. This CDR3 has 14 amino acids. CDR1 SGHTA and CDR2 FQGNSA come from the germline V gene.

The table lists this clonotype with a few counts. The rearrangement uses TRBV7-6 and TRBJ2-7, with 12 bases that match TRBD1. Trimming at V came to 6 bases and at J to 12 bases, leaving 9 bases not matched to a gene. CDR3 length: 13 residues. Germline CDR1 SGHVS, CDR2 FNYEAQ. The CDR3 coding sequence is TGTGCCAGCAGTACCCACGGGACAGGGGGCCGGTACTTC. As protein: CASSTHGTGGRYF.

The chain couples TRBV7-9 to TRBJ2-5, with 7 bases matching TRBD2. The germline V gene encodes CDR1 SEHNR and CDR2 FQNEAQ (reference sequence). V was clipped by 5 bases and J by 2 bases; unmatched bases: 14. This CDR3 comprises 17 residues. CDR3 in amino acids: CASSPTSGSGLQETQYF. The CDR3 DNA is TGTGCCAGCAGCCCAACCAGTGGTAGCGGGTTACAAGAGACCCAGTACTTC. Complete variable domain (other parts from reference TRBV7-9 and TRBJ2-5): DTGVSQNPRHKITKRGQNVTFRCDPISEHNRLYWYRQTLGQGPEFLTYFQNEAQLEKSRLLSDRFSAERPKGSFSTLEIQRTEQGDSAMYLCASSPTSGSGLQETQYFGPGTRLLVL.

In its sample, this clonotype was seen once. This sequence joins TRBV19 and TRBJ1-2; D is uncertain. The CDR3 consists of 13 residues. The germline V gene has CDR1 LNHDA and CDR2 SQIVND (reference sequence). Trimming pared 7 bases from V and 10 bases from J, leaving 19 bases between. The CDR3 coding sequence is TGTGCCAGTACCCGAAAGGGAGCGTTTGACTACACCTTC. Its protein is CASTRKGAFDYTF.

The chain combines TRBV10-3 with TRBJ1-4; TRBD1 is a possible D gene (5 bases). The V end lost 10 bases, the J end lost 4 bases, and 16 bases lay between the germline ends. This CDR3 comprises 14 residues. In germline, CDR1 is ENHRY, CDR2 SYGVKD. In nucleotides, the CDR3 is TGTGCCAGTACCTCAGGGACGTTTAATGAAAAACTGTTTTTT. Amino acids: CASTSGTFNEKLFF.

The chain has TRBV11-2 and TRBJ2-2; 8 bases align to TRBD1. This CDR3 has 17 residues. The trim removed 0 bases at V and 7 bases at J, leaving 10 bases unmatched. Per the germline V gene, CDR1 is SGHAT and CDR2 is FQNNGV. For the CDR3, the DNA is TGTGCCAGCAGCTTAGACCCGGGACAGGCCCTTGGCGGGGAGCTGTTTTTT. Its protein is CASSLDPGQALGGELFF.

V and J are TRBV9 and TRBJ1-6, with TRBD1 as a possible D gene (5 bases). V lost 7 bases, J lost 8 bases, and 13 bases lay in between. The germline gives CDR1 SGDLS, CDR2 YYNGEE. The CDR3 covers 13 residues. CDR3 region: CASSREGDSPLHF. CDR3 in DNA: TGTGCCAGCTCGAGGGAAGGGGATTCACCCCTCCACTTT.

The chain uses TRBV18 and TRBJ1-2; the D gene is possibly TRBD1 (6 bases). There are 14 residues in the CDR3. Trimming took 6 bases from V and 1 from J, leaving 12 bases between them. Germline V gives CDR1 KGHSH, CDR2 LQKENI. CDR3 nucleotide sequence: TGTGCCAGCTCCCCTCAACAGGGTAACTATGGCTACACCTTC. This translates into CASSPQQGNYGYTF.

The sample holds a few counts of this clonotype. CDR3 sequence: CAISDEDRGEGYTF. Here the CDR3 DNA reads TGTGCCATCAGTGATGAAGACAGGGGTGAGGGCTACACCTTC. This chain joins TRBV10-3 and TRBJ1-2, with 8 bases lining up with TRBD1. Germline V gene lookup returns CDR1 ENHRY and CDR2 SYGVKD. The CDR3 is 14 residues long. The V segment lost 3 bases and the J segment 8 bases; nucleotides outside the gene matches: 8.

The chain has TRBV20-1 and TRBJ1-1; maybe TRBD1 (6 bases). This CDR3 is 14 amino acids long. Trimming removed 6 bases at V and 2 bases at J, with 16 bases between. Germline V gives CDR1 DFQATT, CDR2 SNEGSKA (reference sequence). The chain's CDR3 is CSATLQGPNTEAFF. In nucleotides, the CDR3 is TGCAGTGCAACCCTACAGGGCCCAAACACTGAAGCTTTCTTT.

The rearrangement links TRBV29-1 to TRBJ2-5; D is ambiguous. This CDR3 comprises 10 residues. Germline V gene sequence: CDR1 SQVTM, CDR2 ANQGSEA. With 8 bases removed from V and 5 bases from J, the gap between germline ends came to 9 bases. The CDR3 loop is CSPPAETQYF. The CDR3 DNA follows: TGCAGCCCCCCGGCGGAGACCCAGTACTTC. The full variable domain, with the rest looked up from reference TRBV29-1 and TRBJ2-5, is SAVISQKPSRDICQRGTSLTIQCQVDSQVTMMFWYRQQPGQSLTLIATANQGSEATYESGFVIDKFPISRPNLTFSTLTVSNMSPEDSSIYLCSPPAETQYFGPGTRLLVL.

The sample holds one count of this clonotype. The chain is built from TRBV24-1 and TRBJ1-2; 7 bases align to TRBD1. The CDR3 extends over 16 amino acids. V was pared by 7 bases and J by 3 bases, with 13 bases of the junction left unmatched. Germline V gene lookup returns CDR1 KGHDR and CDR2 SFDVKD. Here the CDR3 reads CATSATGTSFHYGYTF. The CDR3 DNA reads TGTGCCACCAGCGCGACAGGGACATCCTTTCACTATGGCTACACCTTC.

The CDR3 DNA is TGCAGTGCTAGAGAGGCCGACAGGATTAATGAAAAACTGTTTTTT. Its translation is CSAREADRINEKLFF. The chain recombines TRBV20-1 with TRBJ1-4, with TRBD1 as a possible D gene (6 bases). Germline values: CDR1 DFQATT, CDR2 SNEGSKA (reference sequence). The ends were cut back, 0 bases at V and 4 bases at J, with 12 bases in the middle. The CDR3 has 15 residues.